The rows below give T cell receptor beta chains drawn from one sample of a study of blood T cell repertoires in COVID-19. Method: immunoSEQ multiplex PCR; TCRdb's copy keeps in-frame clones and lacks some. This table has hundreds of thousands of clones, around 83% appearing once. The sequenced sample consisted of PBMCs or T cells enriched from blood (not recorded which). These receptors were taken from a man aged 35 to 55 who had been exposed to COVID-19. CDR3s include the opening cysteine and the closing phenylalanine or tryptophan. D genes are given only for firm matches. Clone sizes are given selectively: once, few, many, or a class where the clone is expanded.

d_call: .
j_call: TRBJ1-1
v_call: TRBV4-2
clone_size: .
cdr3_aa: CASSQEDGWTRILDTEAFF
cdr3_nt: TGTGCCAGCAGCCAAGAAGATGGGTGGACAAGGATCTTGGACACTGAAGCTTTCTTT

d_call: TRBD1
j_call: TRBJ1-2
v_call: TRBV7-9
clone_size: .
cdr3_aa: CASSREQGAYGYTF
cdr3_nt: TGTGCCAGCAGCAGGGAACAGGGGGCTTATGGCTACACCTTC

d_call: TRBD2
j_call: TRBJ2-2
v_call: TRBV6-5
clone_size: .
cdr3_aa: CASRLAEYTGELFF
cdr3_nt: TGTGCCAGCAGACTAGCGGAATACACCGGGGAGCTGTTTTTT

d_call: .
j_call: TRBJ1-3
v_call: TRBV3-1/TRBV3-2
clone_size: .
cdr3_aa: CASSQETTLRTLGNTIYF
cdr3_nt: TGTGCCAGCAGCCAAGAAACGACCTTACGGACACTGGGAAACACCATATATTTT

d_call: .
j_call: TRBJ1-2
v_call: TRBV3-1/TRBV3-2
clone_size: .
cdr3_aa: CASSQVLREGGYTF
cdr3_nt: TGTGCCAGCAGCCAAGTCCTTAGGGAGGGTGGCTACACCTTC

d_call: .
j_call: TRBJ1-1
v_call: TRBV10-3
clone_size: .
cdr3_aa: CAIGQTMNTEAFF
cdr3_nt: TGTGCCATCGGACAGACTATGAACACTGAAGCTTTCTTT

d_call: .
j_call: TRBJ2-1
v_call: TRBV6-5
clone_size: .
cdr3_aa: CASSYSKERGEQFF
cdr3_nt: TGTGCCAGCAGTTACTCGAAGGAGCGAGGAGAGCAGTTCTTC

d_call: TRBD2
j_call: TRBJ2-7
v_call: TRBV6-2/TRBV6-3
clone_size: .
cdr3_aa: CASSTPLAGAYEQYF
cdr3_nt: TGTGCCAGCAGTACCCCACTAGCGGGAGCCTACGAGCAGTACTTC

d_call: TRBD1
j_call: TRBJ2-2
v_call: TRBV24-1
clone_size: .
cdr3_aa: CATSDFAGTGRTGELFF
cdr3_nt: TGTGCCACCAGTGATTTCGCCGGGACAGGGCGAACCGGGGAGCTGTTTTTT

d_call: .
j_call: TRBJ1-2
v_call: TRBV29-1
clone_size: .
cdr3_aa: CSVEEPNGNTF
cdr3_nt: TGCAGCGTTGAAGAGCCCAACGGGAACACCTTC

d_call: .
j_call: TRBJ1-2
v_call: TRBV15
clone_size: .
cdr3_aa: CATSRGTDNYGYTF
cdr3_nt: TGTGCCACCAGCAGAGGGACAGATAACTATGGCTACACCTTC

d_call: .
j_call: TRBJ1-5
v_call: TRBV7-9
clone_size: once
cdr3_aa: CASSVNNQPQHF
cdr3_nt: TGTGCCAGCAGCGTTAACAATCAGCCCCAGCATTTT

d_call: TRBD1
j_call: TRBJ1-6
v_call: TRBV9
clone_size: .
cdr3_aa: CASSVSGDRANLGSYNSPLHF
cdr3_nt: TGTGCCAGCAGCGTATCGGGGGACAGGGCTAATCTCGGCTCCTATAATTCACCCCTCCACTTT

d_call: .
j_call: TRBJ2-3
v_call: TRBV5-6
clone_size: .
cdr3_aa: CASSSRMSTDTQYF
cdr3_nt: TGTGCCAGCAGCTCGCGGATGAGCACAGATACGCAGTATTTT

d_call: TRBD2
j_call: TRBJ2-3
v_call: TRBV19
clone_size: .
cdr3_aa: CATRRLASTDTQYF
cdr3_nt: TGTGCCACCCGAAGACTAGCTTCCACAGATACGCAGTATTTT

d_call: TRBD1
j_call: TRBJ2-7
v_call: TRBV18
clone_size: .
cdr3_aa: CASSPKIPGQGHEQYF
cdr3_nt: TGTGCCAGCTCACCGAAAATCCCGGGACAGGGCCACGAGCAGTACTTC

d_call: TRBD1
j_call: TRBJ1-5
v_call: TRBV19
clone_size: once
cdr3_aa: CARPGQGTIDQPQHF
cdr3_nt: TGTGCCAGACCGGGACAGGGCACGATTGACCAGCCCCAGCATTTT

d_call: TRBD1
j_call: TRBJ1-5
v_call: TRBV24-1
clone_size: .
cdr3_aa: CATAPTGTANQPQHF
cdr3_nt: TGTGCCACCGCTCCTACCGGGACAGCCAATCAGCCCCAGCATTTT

d_call: .
j_call: TRBJ1-6
v_call: TRBV12-3/TRBV12-4
clone_size: few
cdr3_aa: CASSLEIPNLHF
cdr3_nt: TGTGCCAGCAGTTTGGAGATTCCAAACCTCCACTTT

d_call: .
j_call: TRBJ2-7
v_call: TRBV9
clone_size: .
cdr3_aa: CASSVDPGSYEQYF
cdr3_nt: TGTGCCAGCAGCGTAGACCCGGGGTCCTACGAGCAGTACTTC

d_call: .
j_call: TRBJ1-2
v_call: TRBV5-4
clone_size: .
cdr3_aa: CASSLDLSAGFYGYTF
cdr3_nt: TGTGCCAGCAGCTTGGATCTCTCGGCAGGGTTCTATGGCTACACCTTC

d_call: .
j_call: TRBJ2-7
v_call: TRBV9
clone_size: .
cdr3_aa: CASSVAANSYEQYF
cdr3_nt: TGTGCCAGCAGCGTAGCTGCGAACTCCTACGAGCAGTACTTC

d_call: TRBD2
j_call: TRBJ2-3
v_call: TRBV5-1
clone_size: .
cdr3_aa: CASSLLAGAAADTQYF
cdr3_nt: TGCGCCAGCAGCTTGCTAGCGGGAGCGGCCGCAGATACGCAGTATTTT

d_call: .
j_call: TRBJ1-2
v_call: TRBV9
clone_size: .
cdr3_aa: CASSPRGASGYTF
cdr3_nt: TGTGCCAGCAGCCCCCGGGGGGCTAGTGGCTACACCTTC

d_call: .
j_call: TRBJ1-1
v_call: TRBV29-1
clone_size: few
cdr3_aa: CSVEDLSFEAFF
cdr3_nt: TGCAGCGTTGAAGATCTGTCTTTCGAAGCTTTCTTT

d_call: TRBD2
j_call: TRBJ2-7
v_call: TRBV7-2
clone_size: once
cdr3_aa: CASSLNPGLAYNEQYF
cdr3_nt: TGTGCCAGCAGCTTAAACCCGGGACTAGCGTACAACGAGCAGTACTTC

d_call: .
j_call: TRBJ2-1
v_call: TRBV7-3
clone_size: .
cdr3_aa: CASSFGGVLREQFF
cdr3_nt: TGTGCCAGCAGCTTCGGAGGGGTCTTGCGGGAGCAGTTCTTC

d_call: .
j_call: TRBJ2-7
v_call: TRBV4-1
clone_size: .
cdr3_aa: CASSQAVMGQGRLSYEQYF
cdr3_nt: TGCGCCAGCAGCCAAGCTGTAATGGGTCAGGGCCGCCTCTCCTACGAGCAGTACTTC

d_call: TRBD2
j_call: TRBJ2-7
v_call: TRBV6-5
clone_size: .
cdr3_aa: CASSYSAGVYEQYF
cdr3_nt: TGTGCCAGCAGTTACTCTGCGGGGGTGTACGAGCAGTACTTC

d_call: .
j_call: TRBJ2-3
v_call: TRBV20-1
clone_size: .
cdr3_aa: CSVTGGDTQYF
cdr3_nt: TGCAGTGTAACGGGTGGAGATACGCAGTATTTT

d_call: .
j_call: TRBJ1-4
v_call: TRBV7-6
clone_size: few
cdr3_aa: CASSLMSGRELFF
cdr3_nt: TGTGCCAGCAGCTTAATGTCAGGCAGGGAACTGTTTTTT

d_call: TRBD1
j_call: TRBJ1-5
v_call: TRBV30
clone_size: .
cdr3_aa: CAWSRQGSGSNQPQHF
cdr3_nt: TGTGCCTGGAGCCGACAGGGTTCGGGCAGCAATCAGCCCCAGCATTTT

d_call: .
j_call: TRBJ1-4
v_call: TRBV2
clone_size: .
cdr3_aa: CASRLVVLGEKLFF
cdr3_nt: TGTGCCAGCAGGCTTGTGGTTCTAGGTGAAAAACTGTTTTTT

d_call: .
j_call: TRBJ2-7
v_call: TRBV6-5
clone_size: .
cdr3_aa: CASSYGHATYEQYF
cdr3_nt: TGTGCCAGCAGTTACGGACACGCAACCTACGAGCAGTACTTC

d_call: TRBD2
j_call: TRBJ2-3
v_call: TRBV9
clone_size: .
cdr3_aa: CASSKRASGEDTQYF
cdr3_nt: TGTGCCAGCAGTAAACGAGCTAGCGGAGAAGATACGCAGTATTTT

d_call: TRBD1
j_call: TRBJ2-7
v_call: TRBV4-2
clone_size: .
cdr3_aa: CASSQGGQSYEQYF
cdr3_nt: TGTGCCAGCAGCCAAGGGGGACAGTCCTACGAGCAGTACTTC

d_call: .
j_call: TRBJ1-2
v_call: TRBV12-3/TRBV12-4
clone_size: .
cdr3_aa: CASSFRGGYTF
cdr3_nt: TGTGCCAGCAGTTTTCGGGGTGGCTACACCTTC

d_call: .
j_call: TRBJ2-1
v_call: TRBV7-9
clone_size: .
cdr3_aa: CASRGLNPNNEQFF
cdr3_nt: TGTGCCAGCAGGGGACTTAACCCGAACAATGAGCAGTTCTTC

d_call: .
j_call: TRBJ2-2
v_call: TRBV9
clone_size: .
cdr3_aa: CASSVGGVNTGELFF
cdr3_nt: TGTGCCAGCAGCGTAGGCGGGGTAAACACCGGGGAGCTGTTTTTT

d_call: TRBD1
j_call: TRBJ1-1
v_call: TRBV7-6
clone_size: .
cdr3_aa: CASSFRGGQAFF
cdr3_nt: TGTGCCAGCAGCTTCAGAGGGGGCCAGGCTTTCTTT

d_call: TRBD1
j_call: TRBJ1-4
v_call: TRBV3-1/TRBV3-2
clone_size: .
cdr3_aa: CASSQETGTGRKLFF
cdr3_nt: TGTGCCAGCAGCCAAGAGACTGGGACAGGGAGGAAACTGTTTTTT

d_call: .
j_call: TRBJ1-2
v_call: TRBV23-1
clone_size: few
cdr3_aa: CASSQSGSYFYGYTF
cdr3_nt: TGCGCCAGCAGTCAATCGGGCAGTTATTTCTATGGCTACACCTTC

d_call: .
j_call: TRBJ1-4
v_call: TRBV11-2
clone_size: .
cdr3_aa: CASSLFNPGELFF
cdr3_nt: TGTGCCAGCAGCCTATTCAATCCAGGGGAACTGTTTTTT

d_call: TRBD1
j_call: TRBJ2-2
v_call: TRBV2
clone_size: .
cdr3_aa: CASNRDRAGGELFF
cdr3_nt: TGTGCCAGCAATAGGGACAGGGCTGGCGGGGAGCTGTTTTTT

d_call: TRBD1
j_call: TRBJ2-3
v_call: TRBV5-1
clone_size: few
cdr3_aa: CASCVGQSTDTQYF
cdr3_nt: TGCGCCAGCTGCGTGGGACAGAGCACAGATACGCAGTATTTT